This T cell receptor (beta chain) was identified during a study of cytomegalovirus exposure and HLA in healthy donors. Study observations and caveats: According to a later analysis, donors in an Asian-associated ancestry cluster reportedly had fewer N-insertions than the approximately 620-donor mean. A prior analysis recorded that most TCR beta V segments were productive about 87% or about 30% of the time.

The PCR ran on 60 Vbeta and 13 Jbeta primers. The data were produced by immunoSEQ multiplex PCR, yet TCRdb's version contains in-frame clones alone and is incomplete. The profile shows approximately 170,000 clones, 68% of them singletons. This clone was observed a few times. The antigen is undetermined. CDR3 length: 15 residues. Germline CDR1 and CDR2: MNHEY and SVGAGI. V was shortened by 6 bases and J by 2 bases, with 16 bases between the two germline ends. The chain recombines TRBV6-5 with TRBJ2-5; D gene ambiguous. Sequences were obtained from PBMCs. This receptor was taken from a man aged 45-60 years in good health and CMV-seronegative. The CDR3 region is CASRRGPQGQETQYF. The CDR3 coding sequence is TGTGCCAGCAGAAGAGGCCCCCAAGGTCAAGAGACCCAGTACTTC.